The rows below give T cell receptor beta chains drawn from one sample of a study of identical twins. A single record per CDR3 protein comes from TCRdb applying MiXCR to the 5' RACE reads. Found here are around 340,000 distinct CDR3 sequences, 8.5% to 10% of them singletons; the top ten hold roughly 8.9%. The sequencing sample was made of naive T cells sorted from blood. These receptors were collected from a woman aged 45-59 years in good health. The conserved cysteine and the conserved F or W are not part of the CDR3 here. A row's size may be missing; if present it is once, few, many or a size class.

J gene	clone size	V gene	CDR3 protein
TRBJ1-1	many	TRBV7-9	ASSVTGTGNTEAF
TRBJ1-1	many	TRBV12-3/TRBV12-4	ASSESRRAWNTEAF
TRBJ2-7	-	TRBV12-3/TRBV12-4	ASSLVLAGSYEQY
TRBJ2-7	few	TRBV30	AWEGGGYEQY
TRBJ2-5	few	TRBV10-2	ASRLTSGETQY
TRBJ2-5	many	TRBV11-3	ASSLVSGETQY
TRBJ1-1	-	TRBV4-1	ASSQIPSTVANTEAF
TRBJ2-3	few	TRBV5-1	ASSSRDRGYADTQY
TRBJ2-7	few	TRBV15	ATSRDGVEEQY
TRBJ2-2	few	TRBV5-1	ASSAASVAAGELF
TRBJ2-4	-	TRBV19	ASSIPGTGSPIQY
TRBJ2-3	few	TRBV20-1	SQAPGLAEDTQY
TRBJ1-3	few	TRBV9	ASSPRPEAGNTIY
TRBJ2-3	few	TRBV3-1	ASSLSGVPTSTQY
TRBJ2-7	many	TRBV5-5	ASSLDGRNYEQY
TRBJ2-5	many	TRBV4-1	ASSLLGHNQETQY
TRBJ1-2	-	TRBV12-3/TRBV12-4	ASSYRLRRQGADGYT
TRBJ2-1	-	TRBV20-1	SARTSGTYNEQF
TRBJ2-5	many	TRBV20-1	SAVPGQGAETQY
TRBJ2-3	few	TRBV5-5	ASSRTGASTDTQY
TRBJ2-5	few	TRBV10-3	AISGSGTQPSQETQY
TRBJ1-1	many	TRBV7-9	ASSLAGAAF
TRBJ2-4	many	TRBV20-1	SASWGANIQY
TRBJ2-5	many	TRBV29-1	SVEGTGRETQY
TRBJ1-1	-	TRBV30	AWTAGTGRATAF
TRBJ2-1	many	TRBV12-3/TRBV12-4	ASLADNEQF
TRBJ2-3	-	TRBV4-2	AGSQGWSGTDTQY
TRBJ2-7	few	TRBV6-5	ASFTGLGYEQY
TRBJ1-1	many	TRBV12-3/TRBV12-4	ASSPGQGGRSEAF